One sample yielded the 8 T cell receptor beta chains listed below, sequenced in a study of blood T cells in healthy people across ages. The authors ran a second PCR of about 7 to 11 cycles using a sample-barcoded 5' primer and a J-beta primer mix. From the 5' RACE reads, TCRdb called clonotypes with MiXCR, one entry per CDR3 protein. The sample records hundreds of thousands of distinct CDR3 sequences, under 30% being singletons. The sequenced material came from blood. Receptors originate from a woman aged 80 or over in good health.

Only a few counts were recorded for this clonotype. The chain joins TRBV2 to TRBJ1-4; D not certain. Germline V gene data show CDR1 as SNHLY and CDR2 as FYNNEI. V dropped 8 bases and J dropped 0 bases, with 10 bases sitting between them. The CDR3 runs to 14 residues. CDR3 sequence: CASLQATTNEKLFF. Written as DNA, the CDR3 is TGTGCCAGCCTTCAGGCCACAACTAATGAAAAACTGTTTTTT. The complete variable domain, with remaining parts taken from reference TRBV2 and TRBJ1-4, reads EPEVTQTPSHQVTQMGQEVILRCVPISNHLYFYWYRQILGQKVEFLVSFYNNEISEKSEIFDDQFSVERPDGSNFTLKIRSTKLEDSAMYFCASLQATTNEKLFFGSGTQLSVL.

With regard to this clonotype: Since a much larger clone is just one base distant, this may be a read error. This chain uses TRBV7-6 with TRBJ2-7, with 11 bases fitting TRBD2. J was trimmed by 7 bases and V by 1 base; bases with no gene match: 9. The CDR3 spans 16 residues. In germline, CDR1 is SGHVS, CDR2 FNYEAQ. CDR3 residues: CASSLVAGGPGNEQYF. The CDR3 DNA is TGTGCCAGCAGCTTAGTAGCGGGGGGGCCTGGGAATGAGCAGTACTTC.

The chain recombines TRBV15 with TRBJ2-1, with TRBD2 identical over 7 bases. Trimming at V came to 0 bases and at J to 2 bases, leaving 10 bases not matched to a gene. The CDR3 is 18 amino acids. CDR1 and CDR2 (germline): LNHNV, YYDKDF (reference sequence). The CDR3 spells CATSRERGGRATYNEQFF. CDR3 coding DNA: TGTGCCACCAGCAGAGAACGGGGCGGGAGAGCAACCTACAATGAGCAGTTCTTC.

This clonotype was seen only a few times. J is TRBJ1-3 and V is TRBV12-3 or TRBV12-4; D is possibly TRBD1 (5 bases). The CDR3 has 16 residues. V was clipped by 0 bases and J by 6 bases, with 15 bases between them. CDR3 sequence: CASSLAPRGKANTIYF. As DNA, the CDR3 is TGTGCCAGCAGTTTAGCCCCACGGGGGAAAGCAAACACCATATATTTT.

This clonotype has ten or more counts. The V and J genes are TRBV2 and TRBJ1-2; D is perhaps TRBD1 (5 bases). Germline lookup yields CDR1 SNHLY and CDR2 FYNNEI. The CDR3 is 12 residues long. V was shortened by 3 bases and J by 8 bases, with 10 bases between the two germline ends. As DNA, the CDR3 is TGTGCCAGCAGTGAGGCAGGGAAAGGCTACACCTTC. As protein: CASSEAGKGYTF.

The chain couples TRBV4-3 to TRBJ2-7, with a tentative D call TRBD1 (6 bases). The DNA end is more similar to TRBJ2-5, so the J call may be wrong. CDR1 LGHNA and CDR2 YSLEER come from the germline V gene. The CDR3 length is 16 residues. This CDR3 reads CASSLQDSNIGETQYF. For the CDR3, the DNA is TGCGCCAGCAGCCTCCAGGACAGCAATATCGGAGAGACCCAGTACTTC.

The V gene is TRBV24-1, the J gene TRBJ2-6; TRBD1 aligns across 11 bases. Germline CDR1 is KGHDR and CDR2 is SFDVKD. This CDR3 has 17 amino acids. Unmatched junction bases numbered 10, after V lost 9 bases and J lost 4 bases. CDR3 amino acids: CATGPGQGAGGANVLTF. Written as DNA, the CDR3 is TGTGCCACCGGGCCAGGACAGGGGGCTGGAGGGGCCAACGTCCTGACTTTC.

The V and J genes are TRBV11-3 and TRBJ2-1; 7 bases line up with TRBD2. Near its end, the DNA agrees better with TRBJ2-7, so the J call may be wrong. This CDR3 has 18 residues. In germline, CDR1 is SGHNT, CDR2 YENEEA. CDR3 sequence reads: CASSLHFGPSGDSNEQYF. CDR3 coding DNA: TGTGCCAGCAGCTTACACTTTGGGCCCAGCGGGGATAGCAATGAGCAGTACTTC.